These 5 T cell receptor beta chains were all obtained from the same sample, sequenced in a study of cytomegalovirus exposure and HLA in healthy donors. The PCR used 60 Vbeta and 13 Jbeta primers. Method: immunoSEQ multiplex PCR; TCRdb's copy keeps in-frame clones and lacks some. The sample has about 110,000 clones, roughly 75% seen once. Specimen: PBMCs. These receptors came from a man between 40 and 49 years old in good health and CMV-seronegative.

In nucleotides, the CDR3 is TGTGCCAGCAGCTTAGGGGCCATCTTCTACGAGCAGTACTTC. Protein: CASSLGAIFYEQYF. The chain recombines TRBV7-9 with TRBJ2-7; no firm D call. Germline values: CDR1 SEHNR, CDR2 FQNEAQ (reference sequence). The CDR3 runs to 14 residues. The V gene lost 1 base and the J gene lost 3 bases, with 10 bases spanning the gap.

This clone was recorded a few times. This rearrangement joins TRBV2 to TRBJ1-3; TRBD1 matches at 10 bases. CDR3 length: 13 amino acids. The V gene end was trimmed by 10 bases and the J gene end by 9 bases; junction bases not matched to a gene: 9. Per germline, CDR1 SNHLY and CDR2 FYNNEI. The CDR3 region has the DNA TGTGCCACCCGACAGGGGGCCTTATCCACCATATATTTT. Its protein product is CATRQGALSTIYF.

The J gene is TRBJ2-5, the V gene TRBV5-4; TRBD2 agrees at 10 bases. J was trimmed by 2 bases and V by 2 bases; bases with no gene match: 3. This CDR3 region has 15 residues. Germline V gene data show CDR1 as SGHNT and CDR2 as YYREEE (reference sequence). The CDR3 DNA follows: TGTGCCAGCAGCTTACGGACTAGCGGACAAGAGACCCAGTACTTC. This sequence encodes CASSLRTSGQETQYF.

This chain connects TRBV5-6 to TRBJ1-5; TRBD1 matches 7 bases. Germline lookup yields CDR1 SGHDT and CDR2 YYEEEE. V was clipped by 4 bases and J by 3 bases; unmatched bases: 4. The CDR3 runs 14 residues. The CDR3 loop is CASSRGQFNQPQHF. The DNA of the CDR3 is TGTGCCAGCAGCCGGGGACAGTTCAATCAGCCCCAGCATTTT.

This sequence joins TRBV19 and TRBJ2-5; tentative D call: TRBD2 (6 bases). Deletions cut 8 bases from V and 2 bases from J, with 15 bases between. Looked up from germline, CDR1 is LNHDA and CDR2 is SQIVND (reference sequence). This CDR3 has 14 residues. DNA for the CDR3: TGTGCCAGTTCGTTCTGGGAGGAACAAGAGACCCAGTACTTC. The encoded protein is CASSFWEEQETQYF.